The 17 T cell receptor beta chains listed next were all sequenced from one sample in a study of cytomegalovirus exposure and HLA in healthy donors (dated 2017 in TCRdb). Library generation was performed with the immunoSEQ multiplex PCR assay. The multiplex PCR relied on a mix of 60 forward primers for TCR Vbeta segments and 13 reverse primers for TCR Jbeta segments. TCRdb obtained this table from immuneACCESS and retained in-frame rearrangements with V and J assigned. These tables miss some clones; where compared with another copy, unresolved V genes account for less than half of the shortfall, and the remainder is unexplained. Counted in this sample were 60,000 to 100,000 clones; around 76% of them appeared once. The biggest ten clones account for 5.5% of the sample. Sample: PBMCs. Receptors were obtained from a male donor in good health and CMV-seropositive.

In this sample, this clone turned up a few times. This chain uses TRBV7-8 with TRBJ1-6, with 10 bases matching TRBD1. Germline CDR1 reads SGHVS; CDR2 reads FQNEAQ. This CDR3 contains 15 residues. With V trimmed by 5 bases and J by 5 bases, 3 bases remained unmatched. CDR3 region: CASSPGTGDNSPLHF. The CDR3, as DNA: TGTGCCAGCAGCCCGGGGACAGGGGATAATTCACCCCTCCACTTT.

This clone was seen only a few times. The genes are TRBV5-4 and TRBJ1-2; 9 positions match TRBD1. Looked up from germline, CDR1 is SGHNT and CDR2 is YYREEE (reference sequence). V lost 0 bases, J lost 6 bases, and 9 bases stayed unmatched. The CDR3 totals 16 residues. In nucleotides, the CDR3 is TGTGCCAGCAGCTTGGGGGACAGGGTTGGTATGAATGGCTACACCTTC. It yields the protein CASSLGDRVGMNGYTF.

The rearrangement uses TRBV5-1 and TRBJ1-1; 9 bases are a match to TRBD1. Germline V gives CDR1 SGHRS, CDR2 YFSETQ. CDR3 size: 14 residues. V lost 3 bases and J lost 3; bases outside the gene matches: 3. The CDR3 DNA sequence: TGCGCCAGCAGCTCCGGGACAGGGTACACTGAAGCTTTCTTT. As protein: CASSSGTGYTEAFF.

This clone has a handful of counts. Additional DNA sequences in this sample encode the identical CDR3. The gene calls are TRBV27 and TRBJ2-7; weak D call: TRBD2 (6 bases). Germline CDR1 and CDR2: MNHEY and SMNVEV (reference sequence). This CDR3 spans 14 amino acids. Trimming left V 9 bases short and J 2 bases short, with 17 bases between. DNA of the CDR3: TGTGCCAGTAGTATTAGCGGTTACACCTACGAGCAGTACTTC. Protein product: CASSISGYTYEQYF.

The V and J genes are TRBV7-2 and TRBJ2-4; D is unclear. The CDR3 covers 15 residues. Germline loops: CDR1 SGHTA, CDR2 FQGNSA. V lost 5 bases to trimming and J lost 2 bases, with 13 bases between them. CDR3 DNA: TGTGCCAGCAGCCTCCCCATAGCTTCCAAAAACATTCAGTACTTC. Amino acids: CASSLPIASKNIQYF.

CDR3: CASSWGTGVYEQYF. The CDR3 DNA reads as TGTGCCAGCAGTTGGGGGACAGGGGTCTACGAGCAGTACTTC. The gene calls are TRBV6-5 and TRBJ2-7, with 10 bases lining up with TRBD1. CDR1 and CDR2 from the germline V gene are MNHEY and SVGAGI. This CDR3 is built from 14 residues. V lost 4 bases and J lost 3; bases outside the gene matches: 3.

V usage is TRBV15 and J usage is TRBJ2-5, with TRBD2 identical over 8 bases. CDR3 length: 13 residues. Germline-derived CDR1 and CDR2 are LNHNV and YYDKDF (reference sequence). With 11 bases clipped from V and 2 bases from J, the junction kept 7 bases outside the gene matches. The CDR3 sequence is CASGGAGQETQYF. CDR3 sequence (DNA): TGTGCCTCCGGGGGGGCGGGGCAAGAGACCCAGTACTTC.

This clone was recorded only once. The genes are TRBV5-1 and TRBJ2-5; D perhaps matches TRBD1 (5 bases). The J call is uncertain, as TRBJ2-7 better fits the DNA end. The CDR3 is 14 residues long. Germline V CDR1 and CDR2: SGHRS, YFSETQ. The CDR3 nucleotides read TGCGCCAGCAGCTTGGGACAGTTCTCCTACGAGCAGTACTTC. It specifies CASSLGQFSYEQYF.

V usage is TRBV7-9 and J usage is TRBJ2-7; D unclear. CDR1 and CDR2 (germline): SEHNR, FQNEAQ (reference sequence). Trimming took 4 bases from V and 5 from J, leaving 12 bases between them. This CDR3 is 13 amino acids long. The chain's CDR3 is CASSSILMDEQYF. The CDR3, as DNA: TGTGCCAGCAGCTCTATCTTGATGGACGAGCAGTACTTC. Full variable domain (rest looked up from reference TRBV7-9 and TRBJ2-7): DTGVSQNPRHKITKRGQNVTFRCDPISEHNRLYWYRQTLGQGPEFLTYFQNEAQLEKSRLLSDRFSAERPKGSFSTLEIQRTEQGDSAMYLCASSSILMDEQYFGPGTRLTVT.

The chain has TRBV6-5 and TRBJ1-2; 7 nucleotides agree with TRBD1. This CDR3 comprises 14 residues. The germline V gene encodes CDR1 MNHEY and CDR2 SVGAGI. After removal of 4 bases from V and 4 bases from J, the junction contained 6 bases not matched to a gene. CDR3 DNA sequence: TGTGCCAGCAGTTGGGCAGGGGGACCCTATGGCTACACCTTC. Protein sequence: CASSWAGGPYGYTF.

J is TRBJ2-7 and V is TRBV13, with 7 bases fitting TRBD1. Germline trimming cut 1 base from V and 1 base from J; bases unmatched to any gene: 7. Germline CDR1 PRHDT, CDR2 FYEKMQ (reference sequence). The CDR3 contains 16 residues. The CDR3 sequence: CASSLEGGYGSYEQYF. CDR3 coding DNA: TGTGCCAGCAGCTTAGAAGGGGGCTACGGTTCCTACGAGCAGTACTTC.

V and J are TRBV7-2 and TRBJ2-5, with a tentative D call TRBD2 (5 bases). The CDR3 extends over 15 amino acids. V gave up 2 bases and J gave up 4 bases, with 14 bases separating them. Germline assignment: CDR1 SGHTA and CDR2 FQGNSA. CDR3 nucleotides: TGTGCCAGCAGCTTAAGTTTAGGCGGAGGAGAGACCCAGTACTTC. It codes for CASSLSLGGGETQYF.

The chain links TRBV2 to TRBJ2-5; 7 bases are a match to TRBD1. The J call may be wrong; the DNA end is better matched by TRBJ2-7. Germline V CDR1 and CDR2: SNHLY, FYNNEI. The CDR3 runs 15 residues. CDR3 sequence: CASSDPGQSKHEQYF. The DNA for the CDR3 is TGTGCCAGCAGTGACCCGGGACAGTCTAAGCACGAGCAGTACTTC.

This chain connects TRBV28 to TRBJ1-6; 8 nucleotides line up with TRBD1. Germline CDR1 reads MDHEN; CDR2 reads SYDVKM. The J segment lost 9 bases and the V segment lost 5 bases, leaving 6 bases of the junction unmatched. The CDR3 length is 14 residues. CDR3 nucleotide sequence: TGTGCCAGCAGTACTGGACAGGGCAGTTCACCCCTCCACTTT. It translates to CASSTGQGSSPLHF.

On this clone itself: The junction departs from the called germline gene at one end, perhaps through a read error. The chain recombines TRBV11-2 with TRBJ1-6, with D unclear. Per germline, CDR1 SGHAT and CDR2 FQNNGV. This CDR3 contains 14 residues. The CDR3 coding sequence is TGTGCCAGCAGCCTAGACCCAAATAATTCACCCCTCCACTTT. The encoded protein is CASSLDPNNSPLHF.

The chain employs TRBV5-4 and TRBJ2-5; 13 bases fit TRBD2. The length of the CDR3 is 14 residues. V lost 5 bases and J lost 5; bases outside the gene matches: 3. Germline CDR1 reads SGHNT; CDR2 reads YYREEE (reference sequence). The CDR3, as DNA: TGTGCCAGCAGTTCGGGACTAGCGGGGGAGACCCAGTACTTC. Translated: CASSSGLAGETQYF. Full variable domain (outside the CDR3, taken from reference TRBV5-4 and TRBJ2-5): ETGVTQSPTHLIKTRGQQVTLRCSSQSGHNTVSWYQQALGQGPQFIFQYYREEENGRGNFPPRFSGLQFPNYSSELNVNALELDDSALYLCASSSGLAGETQYFGPGTRLLVL.

The chain couples TRBV27 to TRBJ2-7; D is uncertain. Per germline, CDR1 MNHEY and CDR2 SMNVEV (reference sequence). The V end lost 5 bases, the J end lost 0 bases, and 8 bases lay between the germline ends. This CDR3 comprises 13 residues. The CDR3: CASSPPSSYEQYF. CDR3 nucleotides: TGTGCCAGCAGTCCCCCCAGCTCCTACGAGCAGTACTTC.